This is a list of T cell receptor beta chains from one sample in a study of human T cells and chemical hapten exposure. TCRdb reprocessed the RACE reads via MiXCR and lists one record per CDR3 protein. The sample lists some 57,000 distinct CDR3 sequences; 9.5% to 10% were seen once. Here the sequenced sample was whole blood, taken in connection with sensitization to the hapten diphenylcyclopropenone (DPC). The receptors were gathered from a woman in her forties or fifties with alopecia areata. Some clones in this sample may be carry-over from other donors' samples. CDR3s include the opening cysteine and the closing phenylalanine or tryptophan. The D gene is left open where the match is weak. Size is omitted from some rows. Given values are once, few, many or a class for expanded clones.

cdr3_aa cdr3_nt v_call d_call clone_size j_call
CASSLGSTEAFF TGTGCCAGCAGCCTTGGTTCCACTGAAGCTTTCTTT TRBV7-9 - medium-sized TRBJ1-1
CASRLSLRDRFAKNIQYF TGTGCAAGTCGCTTATCACTCCGGGACAGGTTTGCCAAAAACATTCAGTACTTC TRBV12-2 - many TRBJ2-4
CASSKGMAGLYNEQFF TGTGCCAGCAGCAAAGGGATGGCGGGGCTCTACAATGAGCAGTTCTTC TRBV11-2 - many TRBJ2-1
CASSPLGIGELFF TGTGCCAGCAGTCCCCTTGGGATAGGGGAGCTGTTTTTT TRBV28 - many TRBJ2-2
CASSNSRGGPKDTQYF TGTGCCAGCAGTAATTCCAGGGGGGGGCCGAAAGATACGCAGTATTTT TRBV6-2/TRBV6-3 - few TRBJ2-3
CASSLARGLYEQYF TGTGCCAGCAGTTTAGCCAGGGGATTATACGAGCAGTACTTC TRBV28 - - TRBJ2-7
CASRPQGLSNQPQHF TGTGCCAGCAGACCTCAGGGTCTCAGCAATCAGCCCCAGCATTTT TRBV2 - many TRBJ1-5
CSARGDRGATEAFF TGCAGTGCTAGGGGAGACAGGGGTGCCACTGAAGCTTTCTTT TRBV20-1 TRBD1 many TRBJ1-1
CASSPQRGALETQYF TGTGCCAGCAGCCCCCAGCGGGGGGCATTAGAGACCCAGTACTTC TRBV6-5 TRBD2 many TRBJ2-5
CASSPGPSGETQYF TGCGCCAGCAGCCCCGGACCTAGCGGAGAGACCCAGTACTTC TRBV5-1 TRBD2 - TRBJ2-5
CASSRTSGEPREQFF TGTGCCAGCAGCCGGACTAGCGGGGAGCCTAGAGAGCAGTTCTTC TRBV7-9 TRBD2 - TRBJ2-1
CASSFRDSTDTQYF TGCGCCAGCAGCTTCCGGGATTCGACAGATACGCAGTATTTT TRBV5-1 - - TRBJ2-3
CASSLWAGGYTF TGTGCCAGCAGTTTGTGGGCCGGGGGCTACACCTTC TRBV28 - - TRBJ1-2
CASSPGGTDSYEQYF TGCGCCAGCAGCCCAGGAGGGACGGACTCCTACGAGCAGTACTTC TRBV5-1 - few TRBJ2-7
CASSYFPGVWGYTF TGTGCCAGCAGTTATTTTCCAGGGGTCTGGGGCTACACCTTC TRBV6-5 - many TRBJ1-2
CASSWGTSGIHEQFF TGTGCCAGCAGCTGGGGGACTAGCGGGATCCATGAGCAGTTCTTC TRBV7-9 TRBD2 many TRBJ2-1
CASSPQGAGTGELFF TGTGCCAGCAGTCCACAGGGGGCAGGAACCGGGGAGCTGTTTTTT TRBV7-6 TRBD1 few TRBJ2-2